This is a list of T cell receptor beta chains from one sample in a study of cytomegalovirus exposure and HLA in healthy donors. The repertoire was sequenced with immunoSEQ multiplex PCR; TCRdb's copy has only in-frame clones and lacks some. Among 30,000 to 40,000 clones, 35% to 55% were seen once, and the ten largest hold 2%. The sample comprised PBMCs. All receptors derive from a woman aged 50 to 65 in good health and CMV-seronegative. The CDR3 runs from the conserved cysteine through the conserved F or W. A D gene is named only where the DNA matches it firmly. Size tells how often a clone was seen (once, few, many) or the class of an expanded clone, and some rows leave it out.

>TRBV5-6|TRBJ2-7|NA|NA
CASSFFQEQYF
TGTGCCAGCAGCTTTTTTCAAGAGCAGTACTTC
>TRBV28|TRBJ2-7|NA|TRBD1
CASSSGGTGSYEQYF
TGTGCCAGCAGTTCAGGGGGGACAGGGTCCTACGAGCAGTACTTC
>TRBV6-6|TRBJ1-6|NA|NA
CASTPDSYNSPLHF
TGTGCCAGCACTCCCGACAGCTATAATTCACCCCTCCACTTT
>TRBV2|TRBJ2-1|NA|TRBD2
CASSESVGRDEQFF
TGTGCCAGCAGTGAAAGTGTGGGGAGGGATGAGCAGTTCTTC
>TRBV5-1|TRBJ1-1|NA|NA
CASSRHTEGTEAFF
TGCGCCAGCAGCCGACATACAGAGGGCACTGAAGCTTTCTTT
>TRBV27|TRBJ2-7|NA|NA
CASSRTTEDEQYF
TGTGCCAGCAGTCGCACGACAGAGGACGAGCAGTACTTC
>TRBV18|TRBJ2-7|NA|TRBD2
CASSPPSGGLPNEQYF
TGTGCCAGCTCACCACCGAGCGGGGGGCTCCCTAACGAGCAGTACTTC
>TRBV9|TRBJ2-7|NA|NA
CASSVRQGGEQYF
TGTGCCAGCAGCGTCCGACAGGGAGGCGAGCAGTACTTC
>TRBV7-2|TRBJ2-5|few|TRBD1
CASSLRGGLQETQYF
TGTGCCAGCAGCTTAAGAGGGGGCCTACAAGAGACCCAGTACTTC
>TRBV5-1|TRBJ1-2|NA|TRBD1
CASSSGGTDDYTF
TGCGCCAGCAGCTCAGGTGGGACAGATGACTACACCTTC
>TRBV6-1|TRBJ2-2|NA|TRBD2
CASSGALGGYTGELFF
TGTGCCAGCAGTGGGGCCCTGGGGGGGTACACCGGGGAGCTGTTTTTT
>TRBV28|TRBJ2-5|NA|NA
CASSLAGAYSETQYF
TGTGCCAGCAGTTTAGCAGGGGCGTATTCGGAGACCCAGTACTTC
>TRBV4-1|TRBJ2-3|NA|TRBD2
CASSQEETSGRALRTDTQYF
TGCGCCAGCAGCCAAGAAGAGACTAGCGGGAGGGCCCTGAGGACAGATACGCAGTATTTT
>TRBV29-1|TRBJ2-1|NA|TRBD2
CSVEVSGRGNEQFF
TGCAGCGTTGAGGTTAGCGGGAGAGGAAATGAGCAGTTCTTC
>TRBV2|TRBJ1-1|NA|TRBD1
CASSGRAGGNTEAFF
TGTGCCAGCAGTGGTCGGGCAGGGGGGAACACTGAAGCTTTCTTT
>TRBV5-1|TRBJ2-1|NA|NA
CASRTELVEEQFF
TGCGCCAGCAGAACCGAACTGGTAGAGGAGCAGTTCTTC
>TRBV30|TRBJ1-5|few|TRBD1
CAWRWGRGLGNQPQHF
TGTGCCTGGAGGTGGGGCAGGGGGTTAGGCAATCAGCCCCAGCATTTT
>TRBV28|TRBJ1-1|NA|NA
CASSPFSNTEAFF
TGTGCCAGCAGTCCTTTTAGTAACACTGAAGCTTTCTTT
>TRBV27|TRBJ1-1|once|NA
CASGNNRDTEAFF
TGTGCCAGCGGCAACAACAGGGACACTGAAGCTTTCTTT
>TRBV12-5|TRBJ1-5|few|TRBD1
CASGAGQGSQPQHF
TGTGCTAGTGGAGCCGGACAGGGTAGTCAGCCCCAGCATTTT